A selection of T cell receptor beta chains follows, all from one sample in a study of identical twins. MiXCR was run by TCRdb on the 5' RACE reads, yielding one entry per CDR3 protein. The table lists hundreds of thousands of distinct CDR3 sequences, 5.5% to 6.5% of them singletons. Sequences were obtained from naive T cells sorted from blood. These TCRs come from a man aged 18 to 30 in good health. Both conserved end residues are part of each CDR3. D genes are given only for firm matches. Not every row has a clone size; where given, it reads once, few, many or a size class.

DNA: TGCAGCGTTCGAGACAGCTACAATGAGCAGTTCTTC
CDR3: CSVRDSYNEQFF
D: -
size: many
V: TRBV29-1
J: TRBJ2-1

DNA: TGCGCCAGCAGCTTTGGTATTCAGGGGGCTTCTAACACTGAAGCTTTCTTT
CDR3: CASSFGIQGASNTEAFF
D: TRBD1
size: -
V: TRBV5-1
J: TRBJ1-1

DNA: TGCGCCAGCAGCTTGGTAGTCGCAGATACGCAGTATTTT
CDR3: CASSLVVADTQYF
D: -
size: many
V: TRBV5-1
J: TRBJ2-3

DNA: TGTGCCAGCAGTCGTCCGGGACAGGGAATCTACGAGCAGTACTTC
CDR3: CASSRPGQGIYEQYF
D: TRBD1
size: many
V: TRBV6-1
J: TRBJ2-7

DNA: TGCAGCGTTGAAGTTTCCTCGGACGGCAACTATGGCTACACCTTC
CDR3: CSVEVSSDGNYGYTF
D: -
size: many
V: TRBV29-1
J: TRBJ1-2

DNA: TGTGCCAGCAGCCAAGATCGATGGGGAGCTAGCACAGATACGCAGTATTTT
CDR3: CASSQDRWGASTDTQYF
D: -
size: few
V: TRBV4-2
J: TRBJ2-3

DNA: TGTGCCACCAACCCCGGGACAGGTAGTGCTGAGCAGTTCTTC
CDR3: CATNPGTGSAEQFF
D: TRBD1
size: many
V: TRBV15
J: TRBJ2-1

DNA: TGTGCCTCGTTAGAGGTGGGCAAAAACATTCAGTACTTC
CDR3: CASLEVGKNIQYF
D: -
size: -
V: TRBV30
J: TRBJ2-4

DNA: TGTGCCAGCAGGGATCGGGACACAGATACGCAGTATTTT
CDR3: CASRDRDTDTQYF
D: -
size: many
V: TRBV6-1
J: TRBJ2-3

DNA: TGTGCCAGCAGCGCGTCACAGGGGGCTAATGGAAACACCATATATTTT
CDR3: CASSASQGANGNTIYF
D: TRBD1
size: few
V: TRBV12-3/TRBV12-4
J: TRBJ1-3

DNA: TGTGCCACCAGGACCCTAGGGACAGGGGTTCTGCCAGATACGCAGTATTTT
CDR3: CATRTLGTGVLPDTQYF
D: TRBD1
size: few
V: TRBV15
J: TRBJ2-3

DNA: TGTGCCAGCAGCCAAATTCCGGATCACAATGAGCAGTTCTTC
CDR3: CASSQIPDHNEQFF
D: -
size: few
V: TRBV3-1
J: TRBJ2-1

DNA: TGTGCCACCTCGACGACAGGGGGATACAATGAGCAGTTCTTC
CDR3: CATSTTGGYNEQFF
D: TRBD1
size: many
V: TRBV6-1
J: TRBJ2-1

DNA: TGCGCCAGCAAGGAGGGGGCGCCCACCGGGGAGCTGTTTTTT
CDR3: CASKEGAPTGELFF
D: -
size: -
V: TRBV5-1
J: TRBJ2-2

DNA: TGCGCCAGCAGCCCCCAGCCCCAGGTGGATGGAAATGGCTACACCTTC
CDR3: CASSPQPQVDGNGYTF
D: -
size: many
V: TRBV4-1
J: TRBJ1-2

DNA: TGTGCCAGCAGCACACTTACTAGCGGCTACTCCTACGAGCAGTACTTC
CDR3: CASSTLTSGYSYEQYF
D: TRBD2
size: many
V: TRBV7-2
J: TRBJ2-7

DNA: TGTGCCAGCAGGATCTCGACTAGCGGGAACTACGAGCAGTACTTC
CDR3: CASRISTSGNYEQYF
D: TRBD2
size: few
V: TRBV27
J: TRBJ2-7

DNA: TGTGCCAGCAGCCCCGGGACAGGGACGGAAGAGACCCAGTACTTC
CDR3: CASSPGTGTEETQYF
D: TRBD1
size: many
V: TRBV12-3/TRBV12-4
J: TRBJ2-5

DNA: TGTGCTAGTGGTTTGGTAATTGGTACGGACAGCGGCAATCAGCCCCAGCATTTT
CDR3: CASGLVIGTDSGNQPQHF
D: -
size: few
V: TRBV12-5
J: TRBJ1-5

DNA: TGTGCCAGCAGTCAAGGACTCGTGGAGTACTTC
CDR3: CASSQGLVEYF
D: -
size: many
V: TRBV28
J: TRBJ2-7

DNA: TGTGCCAGCAGCCGAGGGACAGCGAGTAACTATGGCTACACCTTC
CDR3: CASSRGTASNYGYTF
D: TRBD1
size: many
V: TRBV7-9
J: TRBJ1-2

DNA: TGCAGTGCTAGAGTCGACTACTCCTACAATGAGCAGTTCTTC
CDR3: CSARVDYSYNEQFF
D: -
size: many
V: TRBV20-1
J: TRBJ2-1

DNA: TGTGCCAGCAGCTTAGTTTCCGAGCCTTCCTACAATGAGCAGTTCTTC
CDR3: CASSLVSEPSYNEQFF
D: -
size: many
V: TRBV7-9
J: TRBJ2-1

DNA: TGCAGTGCTAAAGCTGCTAGCGGGCGGATATACGAGCAGTACTTC
CDR3: CSAKAASGRIYEQYF
D: TRBD2
size: many
V: TRBV20-1
J: TRBJ2-7